The 8 T cell receptor beta chains in this list originate from one sample, sequenced in a study of blood T cell repertoires in COVID-19. Here immunoSEQ multiplex PCR was the method, and the copy in TCRdb shows in-frame clones only, minus some. The sample holds approximately 480,000 clones; about nine tenths are singletons and the top ten take around 0.64%. The sequenced sample consisted of PBMCs or T cells enriched from blood (not recorded which). The receptor set was obtained from a woman aged 18 to 35 who had recovered from COVID-19.

The gene calls are TRBV9 and TRBJ1-1; 12 bases match TRBD1. The CDR3 length is 15 residues. CDR1 SGDLS and CDR2 YYNGEE come from the germline V gene. The ends lost 3 bases at V and 5 bases at J; junction bases unmatched: 5. The CDR3 here is CASSAGQGAGTEAFF. CDR3 DNA sequence: TGTGCCAGCAGCGCGGGACAGGGGGCGGGGACTGAAGCTTTCTTT.

V gene TRBV28 combines with J gene TRBJ2-1, with D possibly matching TRBD2 (7 bases). Germline V gives CDR1 MDHEN, CDR2 SYDVKM. The CDR3 has 16 amino acids. The germline V and J ends were trimmed by 2 bases and 4 bases, with 15 bases remaining between them. This chain's CDR3 is CASSLMGGGPYNEQFF. CDR3 nucleotides: TGTGCCAGCAGTTTAATGGGCGGGGGCCCATACAATGAGCAGTTCTTC.

The chain joins TRBV3-1 (or the pseudogene TRBV3-2) to TRBJ2-2; 9 bases agree with TRBD1. With V trimmed by 3 bases and J by 2 bases, 16 bases remained unmatched. The V gene's germline CDR1 is LGHDT and CDR2 YNNKEL (reference sequence). CDR3 size: 20 residues. CDR3 sequence (DNA): TGTGCCAGCAGCCATTCATCCGGGACAGGGCACCTCTTTAACACCGGGGAGCTGTTTTTT. This gives the protein CASSHSSGTGHLFNTGELFF.

The chain recombines TRBV7-9 with TRBJ1-2, with 9 bases identical to TRBD1. The CDR3 sequence is 15 residues long. Germline CDR1 SEHNR, CDR2 FQNEAQ (reference sequence). The J segment lost 8 bases and the V segment lost 4 bases, leaving 11 bases of the junction unmatched. The DNA of the CDR3 is TGTGCCAGCAGCTCTTCCGACAGGGGGTCTAGGGGCTACACCTTC. Amino acid sequence: CASSSSDRGSRGYTF.

The chain uses TRBV7-9 and TRBJ1-5, with D possibly TRBD1 on 5 matching bases. Trimming removed 3 bases from V and 10 bases from J, with 22 bases in between. Germline loops: CDR1 SEHNR, CDR2 FQNEAQ (reference sequence). This CDR3 region has 16 residues. The CDR3 sequence is CASSFDKGRGFQPQHF. The DNA of the CDR3 is TGTGCCAGCAGCTTCGATAAAGGGAGGGGATTTCAACCCCAGCATTTT.

CDR3 bases: TGTGCCAGCAGTCAAAACACAGATACGCAGTATTTT. Protein: CASSQNTDTQYF. The rearrangement joins TRBV13 to TRBJ2-3; D gene unclear. Between the trimmed V and J ends, which lost 6 bases and 2 bases, there was a span of 6 bases. Germline values: CDR1 PRHDT, CDR2 FYEKMQ (reference sequence). The CDR3 is 12 residues long.

This sequence joins TRBV5-1 and TRBJ1-3; TRBD1 might be the D (5 bases). CDR1 and CDR2 from the germline V gene are SGHRS and YFSETQ. V was trimmed by 0 bases and J by 4 bases, leaving 17 bases between them. CDR3 size: 17 residues. CDR3 residues: CASSLGLRLTAGNTIYF. DNA of the CDR3: TGCGCCAGCAGCTTGGGATTAAGGTTGACAGCAGGAAACACCATATATTTT. Full variable domain (rest looked up from reference TRBV5-1 and TRBJ1-3): KAGVTQTPRYLIKTRGQQVTLSCSPISGHRSVSWYQQTPGQGLQFLFEYFSETQRNKGNFPGRFSGRQFSNSRSEMNVSTLELGDSALYLCASSLGLRLTAGNTIYFGEGSWLTVV.

This sequence joins TRBV27 and TRBJ2-2, with 7 bases aligning to TRBD1. The junction had 2 bases not matched to a gene; V was cut back by 6 bases and J by 1 base. Per the germline V gene, CDR1 is MNHEY and CDR2 is SMNVEV (reference sequence). This CDR3 spans 14 amino acids. The CDR3 DNA sequence: TGTGCCAGCAGCAGGACAGGGAACACCGGGGAGCTGTTTTTT. Protein product: CASSRTGNTGELFF.